The source of this T cell receptor beta chain is a study of blood T cell repertoires in COVID-19. Authors' processing steps: The authors estimated nucleated cell counts from reference gene primer amplification. The table came from immunoSEQ multiplex PCR; TCRdb's copy has only in-frame clones and leaves some out. V, J and clone size are those of that table, while D and trimming were read from the DNA. In the table there are about 270,000 clones, 86% of which are singletons. Cohort assignment relied on participant-reported clinical history. V lost 6 bases and J lost 7; bases outside the gene matches: 8. CDR3 length: 14 residues. Germline CDR1 and CDR2: SGHRS and YFSETQ.

The chain uses TRBV5-1 and TRBJ1-4, with TRBD1 identical over 8 bases. The sample comprised PBMCs or T cells enriched from blood (not recorded which). This TCR was sampled from a woman aged 18-30 years who had recovered from COVID-19. The CDR3 DNA sequence: TGCGCCAGCATGGACCCGGGACAGGCTGAAAAACTGTTTTTT. Encoded protein: CASMDPGQAEKLFF.